The 26 T cell receptor beta chains below all came from one sample that was sequenced in a study of blood T cell repertoires in COVID-19. Measured with immunoSEQ multiplex PCR; TCRdb has only the in-frame clones, and not every one. Among roughly 150,000 clones listed, approximately 92% were seen once. Sequencing used peripheral blood. These receptors all come from a woman between 40 and 50 years old with acute or convalescent COVID-19.

The V call is TRBV5-1, the J call TRBJ1-5; tentative D call: TRBD1 (5 bases). This CDR3 contains 14 residues. CDR1 SGHRS and CDR2 YFSETQ come from the germline V gene. V lost 0 bases to trimming and J lost 7 bases, with 11 bases between them. Here the CDR3 reads CASSLDRGGQPQHF. Written as DNA, the CDR3 is TGCGCCAGCAGCTTGGATAGGGGTGGCCAGCCCCAGCATTTT.

J is TRBJ1-4 and V is TRBV28; 8 bases align to TRBD1. V trimming: 5 bases; J trimming: 4 bases; junction bases outside the gene matches: 3. The germline CDR1 and CDR2 sequences are MDHEN and SYDVKM. This CDR3 is built from 14 residues. The DNA for the CDR3 is TGTGCCAGCAGTATCGACAGGGGTAATGAAAAACTGTTTTTT. This codes for CASSIDRGNEKLFF.

This clone showed up just once. The CDR3 DNA sequence: TGTGCCAGCAGTGAACTAGGGGGCACTGAAGCTTTCTTT. This codes for CASSELGGTEAFF. The chain combines TRBV2 with TRBJ1-1; perhaps TRBD1 as D (6 bases). The V end was cut by 2 bases, the J end by 4 bases, with 8 bases between. The CDR3 covers 13 residues. Germline values: CDR1 SNHLY, CDR2 FYNNEI.

This chain joins TRBV19 and TRBJ1-1; D call uncertain. V was cut by 10 bases and J by 4 bases, with 19 bases left in between. The germline gives CDR1 LNHDA, CDR2 SQIVND (reference sequence). CDR3 length: 14 residues. CDR3 sequence reads: CATSWGGPTTEAFF. CDR3 bases: TGTGCCACCTCGTGGGGAGGTCCAACCACTGAAGCTTTCTTT.

This chain links TRBV5-4 with TRBJ1-1; the match to TRBD1 covers 10 bases. Looked up from germline, CDR1 is SGHNT and CDR2 is YYREEE (reference sequence). After removal of 4 bases from V and 5 bases from J, the junction contained 8 bases not matched to a gene. This CDR3 has 15 amino acids. CDR3 DNA: TGTGCCAGCAGCCTATCGACAGGGGGCCGGACTGAAGCTTTCTTT. Amino acid sequence: CASSLSTGGRTEAFF.

The chain employs TRBV4-2 and TRBJ1-5; a weak D match, TRBD1 (5 bases). Germline values: CDR1 LGHNA, CDR2 YNFKEQ. With 0 bases removed from V and 2 bases from J, the gap between germline ends came to 14 bases. There are 17 residues in the CDR3. CDR3 nucleotide sequence: TGTGCCAGCAGCCAAGAGGGGGAGGGGAGGCGCAATCAGCCCCAGCATTTT. Translation gives CASSQEGEGRRNQPQHF.

The chain is built from TRBV11-3 and TRBJ2-1; no clear D gene. The germline gives CDR1 SGHNT, CDR2 YENEEA. Deletions cut 5 bases from V and 0 bases from J, with 11 bases between. The CDR3 has 15 amino acids. The CDR3: CASSTPMSSYNEQFF. The DNA of the CDR3 is TGTGCCAGCAGCACCCCTATGAGCTCCTACAATGAGCAGTTCTTC.

The chain employs TRBV29-1 and TRBJ2-3, with D perhaps matching TRBD2 (7 bases). Trimming removed 5 bases from V and 1 base from J, with 19 bases in between. Germline CDR1 reads SQVTM; CDR2 reads ANQGSEA. The CDR3 consists of 16 residues. This CDR3 reads CSVQGGGVHRTDTQYF. The CDR3 coding sequence is TGCAGCGTTCAGGGAGGGGGGGTCCACCGCACAGATACGCAGTATTTT.

This chain connects TRBV28 to TRBJ2-5, with D tentatively TRBD1 (6 bases). Looked up from germline, CDR1 is MDHEN and CDR2 is SYDVKM. The V gene lost 5 bases and the J gene lost 1 base, with 14 bases spanning the gap. This CDR3 spans 15 amino acids. The CDR3 loop reads CASSPLTGSQETQYF. The CDR3 DNA sequence: TGTGCCAGCAGTCCCCTTACAGGGAGCCAAGAGACCCAGTACTTC.

About this clone itself: This same CDR3 is encoded by further DNA sequences in the sample. The chain carries TRBV12-3 or TRBV12-4 and TRBJ1-1; D is possibly TRBD1 (5 bases). The CDR3 consists of 13 residues. V lost 5 bases and J lost 0, with 7 bases in between. CDR3 amino acids: CASSLTVNTEAFF. The CDR3 nucleotides are TGTGCCAGCAGTCTGACAGTGAACACTGAAGCTTTCTTT.

The chain joins TRBV19 to TRBJ1-1, with unresolved D. CDR3 length equals 12 residues. CDR1 LNHDA and CDR2 SQIVND come from the germline V gene (reference sequence). Trimming left V 7 bases short and J 0 bases short, with 6 bases between. This chain's CDR3 is CASTHMNTEAFF. CDR3 in DNA: TGTGCCAGTACCCACATGAACACTGAAGCTTTCTTT.

The chain couples TRBV7-8 to TRBJ2-2, with D possibly being TRBD2 (6 bases). The CDR3 has 15 amino acids. CDR1 and CDR2 (germline): SGHVS, FQNEAQ. Trimming left V 5 bases short and J 4 bases short, with 14 bases between. CDR3 in amino acids: CASSRLGDFTGELFF. The CDR3 DNA sequence: TGTGCCAGCAGCCGACTGGGGGACTTCACCGGGGAGCTGTTTTTT.

This chain joins TRBV15 and TRBJ2-3, with 11 positions matching TRBD2. CDR3 length: 20 amino acids. Trimming removed 1 base from V and 2 bases from J; junction bases left unmatched: 14. The germline V gene encodes CDR1 LNHNV and CDR2 YYDKDF (reference sequence). The CDR3 bases are TGTGCCACCAGCAGAGTTCCCGGACTAGCGGGTCCAAAGCACACAGATACGCAGTATTTT. Translated: CATSRVPGLAGPKHTDTQYF.

There are a few counts of this clone. The chain carries TRBV7-9 and TRBJ2-7; 12 bases fit TRBD2. Looked up from germline, CDR1 is SEHNR and CDR2 is FQNEAQ (reference sequence). The CDR3 covers 14 residues. V shed 0 bases, J shed 6 bases, and the junction held 0 bases outside the gene matches. The CDR3 region is CASSLALAGGEQYF. DNA of the CDR3: TGTGCCAGCAGCTTAGCACTAGCGGGAGGCGAGCAGTACTTC.

The chain has TRBV28 and TRBJ1-1, with 9 bases matching TRBD1. This CDR3 has 14 residues. With 0 bases clipped from V and 4 bases from J, the junction kept 0 bases outside the gene matches. The germline V gene encodes CDR1 MDHEN and CDR2 SYDVKM. The CDR3 DNA sequence: TGTGCCAGCAGTTTATGGGGACAGGGCACTGAAGCTTTCTTT. This translates into CASSLWGQGTEAFF. The variable domain in full, with the rest retrieved from reference TRBV28 and TRBJ1-1, is DVKVTQSSRYLVKRTGEKVFLECVQDMDHENMFWYRQDPGLGLRLIYFSYDVKMKEKGDIPEGYSVSREKKERFSLILESASTNQTSMYLCASSLWGQGTEAFFGQGTRLTVV.

The chain links TRBV29-1 to TRBJ2-1; 9 nucleotides line up with TRBD2. Per the germline V gene, CDR1 is SQVTM and CDR2 is ANQGSEA. The CDR3 spans 13 residues. V trimming: 4 bases; J trimming: 6 bases; junction bases outside the gene matches: 4. The CDR3 coding sequence is TGCAGCGTTGCGTGGCGGGGGGGCAATGAGCAGTTCTTC. Amino acids: CSVAWRGGNEQFF.

The chain uses TRBV9 and TRBJ2-5; 9 bases align to TRBD1. The CDR3 runs to 13 residues. V shed 4 bases, J shed 5 bases, and the junction held 3 bases outside the gene matches. Germline CDR1 reads SGDLS; CDR2 reads YYNGEE. CDR3 in amino acids: CASSSQGAETQYF. CDR3 nucleotides: TGTGCCAGCAGCTCACAGGGGGCCGAGACCCAGTACTTC.

The J gene is TRBJ1-4, the V gene TRBV4-1, with D tentatively TRBD1 (6 bases). The CDR3 has 14 residues. The germline gives CDR1 MGHRA, CDR2 YSYEKL. Between the trimmed V and J ends, which lost 1 base and 6 bases, there was a span of 9 bases. The CDR3 here is CASSQVSGDEKLFF. The CDR3 DNA follows: TGCGCCAGCAGCCAAGTCTCAGGGGATGAAAAACTGTTTTTT.

The J gene is TRBJ1-2, the V gene TRBV19; D perhaps matches TRBD1 (5 bases). Trimming removed 1 base at V and 0 bases at J, with 9 bases between. This CDR3 contains 15 residues. CDR1 LNHDA and CDR2 SQIVND come from the germline V gene (reference sequence). The CDR3 here is CASSIVDSSNYGYTF. The CDR3 coding sequence is TGTGCCAGTAGTATAGTCGACAGCTCTAACTATGGCTACACCTTC.

The chain recombines TRBV18 with TRBJ2-3; D is ambiguous. The germline CDR1 and CDR2 sequences are KGHSH and LQKENI. Between the trimmed V and J ends, which lost 3 bases and 2 bases, there was a span of 15 bases. The CDR3 length is 16 residues. The CDR3 sequence: CASSPGSYLVTDTQYF. DNA for the CDR3: TGTGCCAGCTCACCTGGGTCCTATCTAGTCACAGATACGCAGTATTTT.

The chain joins TRBV18 to TRBJ2-7, with 12 bases that match TRBD1. CDR1 and CDR2 (germline): KGHSH, LQKENI. V dropped 3 bases and J dropped 3; count of bases not matched to a gene: 3. The CDR3 is 15 amino acids. CDR3: CASSPGTGGIYEQYF. The CDR3 region has the DNA TGTGCCAGCTCACCCGGGACAGGGGGCATCTACGAGCAGTACTTC. The variable domain in full, completed from reference TRBV18 and TRBJ2-7, reads NAGVMQNPRHLVRRRGQEARLRCSPMKGHSHVYWYRQLPEEGLKFMVYLQKENIIDESGMPKERFSAEFPKEGPSILRIQQVVRGDSAAYFCASSPGTGGIYEQYFGPGTRLTVT.

The V and J genes are TRBV5-1 and TRBJ2-7, with TRBD2 matching 7 bases. The CDR3 runs 14 residues. The V and J ends lost 0 bases and 1 base, in that order; junction bases with no gene match: 1. Per germline, CDR1 SGHRS and CDR2 YFSETQ. The DNA of the CDR3 is TGCGCCAGCAGCTTGGACGGGAGGTCCTACGAGCAGTACTTC. This codes for CASSLDGRSYEQYF.

The chain combines TRBV5-1 with TRBJ2-3; 14 nucleotides agree with TRBD2. Germline CDR1 reads SGHRS; CDR2 reads YFSETQ. This CDR3 has 17 residues. The V and J ends lost 2 bases and 2 bases, in that order; junction bases with no gene match: 4. CDR3 residues: CASSLGLAGGHTDTQYF. CDR3 in DNA: TGCGCCAGCAGCTTAGGACTAGCGGGGGGCCACACAGATACGCAGTATTTT.

The gene calls are TRBV5-1 and TRBJ2-1; a weak D match, TRBD1 (8 bases). This CDR3 contains 15 residues. V dropped 0 bases and J dropped 4 bases, with 11 bases sitting between them. Per germline, CDR1 SGHRS and CDR2 YFSETQ. CDR3 protein: CASSLDRGGYNEQFF. Written as DNA, the CDR3 is TGCGCCAGCAGCTTGGACAGGGGGGGTTACAATGAGCAGTTCTTC.

The chain combines TRBV28 with TRBJ2-1; D remains ambiguous. CDR1 is MDHEN and CDR2 is SYDVKM in the germline V gene. The CDR3 covers 15 residues. V shed 5 bases and J shed 0 bases, with 11 bases lying between them. Written as DNA, the CDR3 is TGTGCCAGCAGTAGAGGCCCCGGCTCCTACAATGAGCAGTTCTTC. It specifies CASSRGPGSYNEQFF.

This CDR3 reads CASSPRHKRMIYNEQFF. DNA of the CDR3: TGTGCCAGCAGCCCCCGCCACAAGCGGATGATATACAATGAGCAGTTCTTC. The rearrangement uses TRBV13 and TRBJ2-1, with D possibly TRBD2 on 5 matching bases. Germline V gene sequence: CDR1 PRHDT, CDR2 FYEKMQ (reference sequence). The germline V and J ends were trimmed by 5 bases and 4 bases, with 21 bases remaining between them. CDR3 length: 17 amino acids. The full variable domain, completed using reference TRBV13 and TRBJ2-1, is AAGVIQSPRHLIKEKRETATLKCYPIPRHDTVYWYQQGPGQDPQFLISFYEKMQSDKGSIPDRFSAQQFSDYHSELNMSSLELGDSALYFCASSPRHKRMIYNEQFFGPGTRLTVL.